This T cell receptor beta chain was sequenced in a study of type 1 and type 2 diabetes patients. Study in general: Participants included type 1 and type 2 diabetes patients plus nondiabetic controls. General study findings and limits: Type 1 diabetes repertoires were significantly less diverse than type 2 diabetes ones.

This clonotype turned up a few times. The antigen remains undetermined. PCR was run on genomic DNA. A primer set of 30 forward and 13 reverse primers amplified the CDR3. TCRdb called the multiplex PCR reads again in MiXCR, with one record for every CDR3 protein. Of about 270,000 distinct CDR3 sequences in the sample, roughly 48% are singletons; the top ten hold roughly 13%. The length of the CDR3 is 16 residues. The germline V gene has CDR1 SGHTA and CDR2 FQGTGA. V lost 5 bases, J lost 11 bases, and 20 bases stayed unmatched. Sequences were obtained from peripheral blood mononuclear cells (PBMCs). The chain carries TRBV7-3 and TRBJ1-2, with 7 bases that match TRBD1. The TCR sequence derives from a man between 18 and 35 years old with type 2 diabetes. The CDR3 protein is CASSRQPGTEIIRYTF. CDR3 nucleotides: TGTGCCAGCAGCCGCCAACCGGGGACAGAGATTATACGATACACCTTC.